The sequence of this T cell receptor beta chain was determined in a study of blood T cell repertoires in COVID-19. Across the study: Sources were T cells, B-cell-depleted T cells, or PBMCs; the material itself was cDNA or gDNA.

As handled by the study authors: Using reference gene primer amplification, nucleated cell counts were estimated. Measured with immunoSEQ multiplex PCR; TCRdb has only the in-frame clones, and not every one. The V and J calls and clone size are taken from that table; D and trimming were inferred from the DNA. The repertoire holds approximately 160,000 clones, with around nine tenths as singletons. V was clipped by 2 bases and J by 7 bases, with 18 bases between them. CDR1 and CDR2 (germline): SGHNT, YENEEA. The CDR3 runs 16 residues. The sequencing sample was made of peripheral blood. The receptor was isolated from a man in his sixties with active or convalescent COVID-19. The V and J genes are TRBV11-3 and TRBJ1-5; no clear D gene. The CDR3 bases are TGTGCCAGCAGCTTACGGAACAGACGTCGATACCAGCCCCAGCATTTT. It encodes CASSLRNRRRYQPQHF.